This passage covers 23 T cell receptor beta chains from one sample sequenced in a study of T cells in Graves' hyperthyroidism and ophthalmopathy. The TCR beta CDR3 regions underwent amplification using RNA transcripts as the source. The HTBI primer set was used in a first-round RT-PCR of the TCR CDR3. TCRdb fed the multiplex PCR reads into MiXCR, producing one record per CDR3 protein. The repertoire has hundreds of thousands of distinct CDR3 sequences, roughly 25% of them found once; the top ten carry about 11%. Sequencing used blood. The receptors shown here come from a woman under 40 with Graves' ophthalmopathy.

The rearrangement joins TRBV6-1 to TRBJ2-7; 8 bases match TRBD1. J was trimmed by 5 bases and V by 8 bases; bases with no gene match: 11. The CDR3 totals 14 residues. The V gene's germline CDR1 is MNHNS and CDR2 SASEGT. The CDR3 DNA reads TGTGCCAGCCATCCCAGGGGGCTGGGTCACGAGCAGTACTTC. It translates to CASHPRGLGHEQYF.

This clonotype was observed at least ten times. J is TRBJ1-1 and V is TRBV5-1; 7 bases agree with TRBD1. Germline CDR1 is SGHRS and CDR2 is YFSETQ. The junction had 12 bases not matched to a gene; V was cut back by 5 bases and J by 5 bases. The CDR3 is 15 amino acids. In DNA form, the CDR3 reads TGCGCCAGCAGGCTGTCTCAGGGGGAGGGGACTGAAGCTTTCTTT. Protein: CASRLSQGEGTEAFF.

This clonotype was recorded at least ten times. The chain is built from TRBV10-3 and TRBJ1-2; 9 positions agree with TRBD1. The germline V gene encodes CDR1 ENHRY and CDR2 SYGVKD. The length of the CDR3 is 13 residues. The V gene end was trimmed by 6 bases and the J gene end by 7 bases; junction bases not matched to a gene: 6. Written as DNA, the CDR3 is TGTGCCATCAGCGCCCGGGACAGGGCTGGCTACACCTTC. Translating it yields CAISARDRAGYTF.

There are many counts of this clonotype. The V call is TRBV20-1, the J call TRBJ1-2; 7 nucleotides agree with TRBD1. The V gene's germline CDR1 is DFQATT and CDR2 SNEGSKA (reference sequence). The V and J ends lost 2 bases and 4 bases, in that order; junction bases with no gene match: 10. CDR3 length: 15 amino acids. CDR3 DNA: TGCAGTGCTAGAACTACGCCGGGACAGACCTATGGCTACACCTTC. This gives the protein CSARTTPGQTYGYTF.

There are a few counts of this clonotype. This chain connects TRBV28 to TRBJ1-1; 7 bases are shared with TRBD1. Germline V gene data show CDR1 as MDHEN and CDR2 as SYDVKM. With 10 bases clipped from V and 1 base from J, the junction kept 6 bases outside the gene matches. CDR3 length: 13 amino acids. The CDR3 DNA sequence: TGTGCCACCCGACAGGGCCAGAACACTGAAGCTTTCTTT. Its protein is CATRQGQNTEAFF. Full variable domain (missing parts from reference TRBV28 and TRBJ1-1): DVKVTQSSRYLVKRTGEKVFLECVQDMDHENMFWYRQDPGLGLRLIYFSYDVKMKEKGDIPEGYSVSREKKERFSLILESASTNQTSMYLCATRQGQNTEAFFGQGTRLTVV.

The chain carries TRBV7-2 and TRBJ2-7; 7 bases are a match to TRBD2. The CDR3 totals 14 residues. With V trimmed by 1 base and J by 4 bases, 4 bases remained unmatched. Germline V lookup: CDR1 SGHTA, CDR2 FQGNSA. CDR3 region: CASSLERDGYEQYF. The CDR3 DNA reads TGTGCCAGCAGCTTAGAGCGGGATGGGTACGAGCAGTACTTC.

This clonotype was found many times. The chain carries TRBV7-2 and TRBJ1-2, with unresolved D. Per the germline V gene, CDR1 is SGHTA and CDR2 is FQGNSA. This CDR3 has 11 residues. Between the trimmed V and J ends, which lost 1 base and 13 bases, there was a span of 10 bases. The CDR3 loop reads CASSLGHLSTF. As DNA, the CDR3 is TGTGCCAGCAGCTTAGGGCACCTCTCCACCTTC.

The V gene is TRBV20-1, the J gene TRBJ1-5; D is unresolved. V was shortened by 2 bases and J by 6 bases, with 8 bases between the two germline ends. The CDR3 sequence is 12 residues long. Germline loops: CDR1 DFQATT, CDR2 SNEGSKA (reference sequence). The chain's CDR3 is CSARFFGQPQHF. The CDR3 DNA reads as TGCAGTGCTAGATTTTTTGGTCAGCCCCAGCATTTT.

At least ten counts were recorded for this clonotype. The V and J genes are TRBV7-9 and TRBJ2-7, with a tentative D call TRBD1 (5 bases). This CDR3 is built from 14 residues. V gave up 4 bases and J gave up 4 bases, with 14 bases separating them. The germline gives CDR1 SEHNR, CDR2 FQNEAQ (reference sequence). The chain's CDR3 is CASSWSGKWYEQYF. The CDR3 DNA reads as TGTGCCAGCAGCTGGTCAGGGAAATGGTACGAGCAGTACTTC.

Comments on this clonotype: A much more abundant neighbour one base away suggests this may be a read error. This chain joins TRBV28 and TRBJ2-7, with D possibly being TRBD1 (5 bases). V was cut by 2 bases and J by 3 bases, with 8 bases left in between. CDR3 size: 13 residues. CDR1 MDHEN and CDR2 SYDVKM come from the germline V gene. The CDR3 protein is CASSLQGFYEQYV. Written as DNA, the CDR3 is TGTGCCAGCAGTTTACAGGGTTTCTACGAGCAGTACGTC.

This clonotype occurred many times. This chain's CDR3 is CASSEDVDETQYF. CDR3 bases: TGTGCCAGCAGTGAGGACGTGGACGAGACCCAGTACTTC. The J gene is TRBJ2-5, the V gene TRBV25-1; D unclear. The V gene lost 3 bases and the J gene lost 5 bases, with 10 bases spanning the gap. This CDR3 has 13 residues. CDR1 MGHDK and CDR2 SYGVNS come from the germline V gene.

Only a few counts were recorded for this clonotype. The CDR3 here is CASSEKQGPYNEQFF. CDR3 DNA sequence: TGTGCCAGCAGTGAGAAACAGGGCCCCTACAATGAGCAGTTCTTC. The chain combines TRBV6-1 with TRBJ2-1; a weak D match, TRBD1 (6 bases). The CDR3 has 15 amino acids. The V and J ends lost 3 bases and 2 bases respectively, with 11 bases between them. Germline CDR1 and CDR2: MNHNS and SASEGT.

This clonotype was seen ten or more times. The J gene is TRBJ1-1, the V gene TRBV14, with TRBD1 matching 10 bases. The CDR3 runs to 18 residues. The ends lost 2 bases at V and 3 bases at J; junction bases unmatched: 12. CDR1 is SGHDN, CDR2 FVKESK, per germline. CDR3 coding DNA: TGTGCCAGCAGCCAATGGGGGACAGGGGAGGTTATGGACACTGAAGCTTTCTTT. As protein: CASSQWGTGEVMDTEAFF.

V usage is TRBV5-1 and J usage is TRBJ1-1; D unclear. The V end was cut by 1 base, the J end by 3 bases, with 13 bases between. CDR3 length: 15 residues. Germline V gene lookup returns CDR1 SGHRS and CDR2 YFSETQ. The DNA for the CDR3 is TGCGCCAGCAGCTTGTTTGAGGGCGGGGACACTGAAGCTTTCTTT. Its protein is CASSLFEGGDTEAFF.

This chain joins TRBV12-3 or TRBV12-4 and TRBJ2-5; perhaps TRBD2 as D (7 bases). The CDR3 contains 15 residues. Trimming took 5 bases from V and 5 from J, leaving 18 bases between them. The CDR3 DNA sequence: TGTGCCAGCAGTCCTATGGGAGGGGGTGGCGAGACCCAGTACTTC. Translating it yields CASSPMGGGGETQYF.

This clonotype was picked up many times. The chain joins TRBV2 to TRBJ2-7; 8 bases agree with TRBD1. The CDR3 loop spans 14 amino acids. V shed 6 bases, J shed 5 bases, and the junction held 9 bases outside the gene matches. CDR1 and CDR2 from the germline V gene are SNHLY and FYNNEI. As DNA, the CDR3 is TGTGCCAGCAGGGTGGACAGGGATGGGAACGAGCAGTACTTC. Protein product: CASRVDRDGNEQYF.

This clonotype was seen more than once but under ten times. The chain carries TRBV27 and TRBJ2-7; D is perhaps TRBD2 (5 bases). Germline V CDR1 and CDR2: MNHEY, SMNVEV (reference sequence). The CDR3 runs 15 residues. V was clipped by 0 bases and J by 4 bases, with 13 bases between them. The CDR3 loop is CASSLSAGESYEQYF. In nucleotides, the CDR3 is TGTGCCAGCAGTTTATCGGCTGGGGAGAGTTACGAGCAGTACTTC.

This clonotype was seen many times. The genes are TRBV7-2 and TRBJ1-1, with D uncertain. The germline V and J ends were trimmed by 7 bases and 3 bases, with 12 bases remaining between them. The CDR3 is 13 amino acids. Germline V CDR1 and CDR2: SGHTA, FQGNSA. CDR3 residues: CASNNKLDTEAFF. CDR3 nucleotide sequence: TGTGCCAGCAACAATAAATTAGACACTGAAGCTTTCTTT.

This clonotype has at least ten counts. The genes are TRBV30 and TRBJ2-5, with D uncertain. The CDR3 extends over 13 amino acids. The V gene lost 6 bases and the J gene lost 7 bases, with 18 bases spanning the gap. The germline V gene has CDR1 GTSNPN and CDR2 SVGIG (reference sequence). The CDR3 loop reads CACQGRLWATQYF. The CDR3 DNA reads TGTGCCTGCCAAGGGCGTTTATGGGCGACCCAGTACTTC.

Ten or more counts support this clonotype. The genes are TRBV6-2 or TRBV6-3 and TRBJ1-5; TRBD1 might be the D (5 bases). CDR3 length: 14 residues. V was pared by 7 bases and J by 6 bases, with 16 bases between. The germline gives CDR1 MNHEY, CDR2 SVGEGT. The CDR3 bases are TGTGCCAGCACCGACTATGGAACAGGTCAGCCCCAGCATTTT. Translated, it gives CASTDYGTGQPQHF.

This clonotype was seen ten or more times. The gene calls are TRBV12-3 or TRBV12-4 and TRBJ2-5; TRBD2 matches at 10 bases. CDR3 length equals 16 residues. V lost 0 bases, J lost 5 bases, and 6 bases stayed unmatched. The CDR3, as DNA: TGTGCCAGCAGTTTAGCCAGCGGGGGGGCGAGGGAGACCCAGTACTTC. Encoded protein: CASSLASGGARETQYF.

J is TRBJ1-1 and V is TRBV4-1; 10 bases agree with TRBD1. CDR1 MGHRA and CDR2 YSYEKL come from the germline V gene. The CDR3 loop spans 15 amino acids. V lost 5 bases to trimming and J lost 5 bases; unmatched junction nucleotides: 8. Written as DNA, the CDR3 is TGCGCCAGCAGCGCCTCCGGGACAGGGGATACTGAAGCTTTCTTT. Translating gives CASSASGTGDTEAFF.

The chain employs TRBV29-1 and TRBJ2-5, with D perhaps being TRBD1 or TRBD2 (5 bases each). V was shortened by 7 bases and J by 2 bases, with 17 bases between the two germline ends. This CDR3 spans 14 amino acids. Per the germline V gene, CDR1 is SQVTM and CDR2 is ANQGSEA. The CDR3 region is CSAQWDGPQETQYF. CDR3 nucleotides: TGCAGCGCCCAGTGGGACGGTCCGCAAGAGACCCAGTACTTC.